This T cell receptor (beta chain) was sequenced in a study of vaccination and CD4 T cells after COVID-19. Study-wide context: The convalescents comprised six males and four females, two of them Hispanic. Cultures that served as controls received a CEFX pool, an HIV-1 Nef pool, or no peptide.

The trim removed 3 bases at V and 3 bases at J, leaving 10 bases unmatched. The CDR3 is made up of 16 amino acids. The Oncomine TCR Beta short-read assay was applied to DNA of cultured CD4+ T cells. The authors extracted genomic DNA from cultured CD4+ T cells. A single record per CDR3 protein comes from TCRdb applying MiXCR to the PCR reads. The sample carries 11,000 or so distinct CDR3 sequences, roughly two thirds recorded once. Treatment defined: approximately 10-day PBMC culture with coronavirus spike peptide pools or control peptides (ViraFEST assay). Comment on this clonotype: What it binds is unknown.

The clonotype was recovered from a human donor who had recovered from COVID-19. Sequencing was performed on CD4+ T cells from blood, cultured in vitro. The V gene is TRBV12-3 or TRBV12-4, the J gene TRBJ2-5; TRBD1 aligns across 7 bases. The CDR3 nucleotides are TGTGCCAGCAGTTTTAGACAGGGTGGGATGAAAGAGACCCAGTACTTC. It is translated as CASSFRQGGMKETQYF.